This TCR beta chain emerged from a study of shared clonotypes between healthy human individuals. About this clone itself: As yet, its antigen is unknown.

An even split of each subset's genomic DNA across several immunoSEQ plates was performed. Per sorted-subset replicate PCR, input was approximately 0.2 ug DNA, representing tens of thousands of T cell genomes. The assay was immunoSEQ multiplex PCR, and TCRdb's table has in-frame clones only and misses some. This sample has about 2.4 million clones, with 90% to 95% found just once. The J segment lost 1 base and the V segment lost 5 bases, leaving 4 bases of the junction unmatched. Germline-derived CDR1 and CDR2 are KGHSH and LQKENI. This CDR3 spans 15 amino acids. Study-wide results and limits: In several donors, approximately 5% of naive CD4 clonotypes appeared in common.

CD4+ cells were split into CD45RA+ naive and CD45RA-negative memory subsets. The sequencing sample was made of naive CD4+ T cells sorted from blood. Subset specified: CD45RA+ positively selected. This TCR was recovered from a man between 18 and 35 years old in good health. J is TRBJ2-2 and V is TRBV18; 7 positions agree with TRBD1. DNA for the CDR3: TGTGCCAGCTCAACGGGGACAGTGAACACCGGGGAGCTGTTTTTT. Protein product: CASSTGTVNTGELFF.